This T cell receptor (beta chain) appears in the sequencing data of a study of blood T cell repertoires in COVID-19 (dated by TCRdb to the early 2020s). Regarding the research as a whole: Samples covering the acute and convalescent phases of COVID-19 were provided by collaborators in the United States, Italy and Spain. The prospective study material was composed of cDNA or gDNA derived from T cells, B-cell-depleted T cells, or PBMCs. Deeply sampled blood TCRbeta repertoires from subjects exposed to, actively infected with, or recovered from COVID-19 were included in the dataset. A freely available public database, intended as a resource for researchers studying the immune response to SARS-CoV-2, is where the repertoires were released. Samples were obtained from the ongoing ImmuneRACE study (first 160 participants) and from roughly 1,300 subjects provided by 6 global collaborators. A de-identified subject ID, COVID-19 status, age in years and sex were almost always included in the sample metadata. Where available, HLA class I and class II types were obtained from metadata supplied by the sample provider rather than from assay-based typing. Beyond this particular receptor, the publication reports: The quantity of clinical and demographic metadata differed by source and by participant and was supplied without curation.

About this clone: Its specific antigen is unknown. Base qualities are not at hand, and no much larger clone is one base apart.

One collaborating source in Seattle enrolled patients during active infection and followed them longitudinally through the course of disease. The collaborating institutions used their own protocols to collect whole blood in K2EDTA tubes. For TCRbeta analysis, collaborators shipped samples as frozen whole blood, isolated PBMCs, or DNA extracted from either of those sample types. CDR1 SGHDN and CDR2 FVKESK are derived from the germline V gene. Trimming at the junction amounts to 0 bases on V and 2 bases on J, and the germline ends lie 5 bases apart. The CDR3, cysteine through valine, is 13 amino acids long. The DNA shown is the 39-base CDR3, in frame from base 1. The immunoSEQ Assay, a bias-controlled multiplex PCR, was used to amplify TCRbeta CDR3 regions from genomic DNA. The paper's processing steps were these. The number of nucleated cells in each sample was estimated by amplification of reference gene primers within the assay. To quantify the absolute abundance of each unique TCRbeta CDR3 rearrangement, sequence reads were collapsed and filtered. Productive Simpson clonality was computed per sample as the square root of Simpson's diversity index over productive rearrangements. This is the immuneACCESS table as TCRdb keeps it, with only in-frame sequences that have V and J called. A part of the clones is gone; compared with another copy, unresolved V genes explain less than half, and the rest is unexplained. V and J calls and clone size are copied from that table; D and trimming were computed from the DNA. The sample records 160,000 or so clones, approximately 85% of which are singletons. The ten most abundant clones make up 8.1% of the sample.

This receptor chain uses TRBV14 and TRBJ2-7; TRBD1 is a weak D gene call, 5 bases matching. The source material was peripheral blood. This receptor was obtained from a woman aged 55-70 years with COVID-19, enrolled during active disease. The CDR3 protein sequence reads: CASSQEQAYEQYV. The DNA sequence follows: TGTGCCAGCAGCCAAGAACAGGCCTACGAGCAGTACGTC.